This is a list of T cell receptor beta chains from one sample in a study of cytomegalovirus exposure and HLA in healthy donors. Generated by immunoSEQ multiplex PCR, the TCRdb table keeps only in-frame clones and is missing some. The sample carries fewer than 250,000 clones, about 80% recorded once. The sample was PBMCs. These receptor sequences come from a man aged 18-30 years in good health and CMV-seronegative. Each CDR3 is given with its conserved first and last residue. Each record gives: CDR3 protein, CDR3 length, D gene, J gene, V gene. The D gene is left open where the match is weak.

CATSASTSAPTYEQYF | 16 | TRBD2 | TRBJ2-7 | TRBV15
CASRRHVNTEAFF | 13 | . | TRBJ1-1 | TRBV6-5
CASTRGAGRPYNEQFF | 16 | . | TRBJ2-1 | TRBV30
CASTPGQGIYEQYF | 14 | TRBD1 | TRBJ2-7 | TRBV27
CAWSGLPGAGELFF | 14 | . | TRBJ2-2 | TRBV30
CASVSRTYEQYF | 12 | . | TRBJ2-7 | TRBV2
CASSMIVGADTQYF | 14 | . | TRBJ2-3 | TRBV19
CASRGTGEVEQYF | 13 | TRBD1 | TRBJ2-7 | TRBV2
CAWGHRDEQYF | 11 | . | TRBJ2-7 | TRBV30
CATSKRTGGTNHYGYTF | 17 | TRBD1 | TRBJ1-2 | TRBV15
CASSVQGNQPQHF | 13 | . | TRBJ1-5 | TRBV6-1
CASSPARARTQYF | 13 | . | TRBJ2-3 | TRBV11-2
CASSEATPTAANVLTF | 16 | . | TRBJ2-6 | TRBV2
CASSIRDSGYEQYF | 14 | . | TRBJ2-7 | TRBV2
CASSSQGWGTEAFF | 14 | . | TRBJ1-1 | TRBV7-2
CASRFDSTSGNTIYF | 15 | . | TRBJ1-3 | TRBV19
CASSEGRELSYEQYF | 15 | TRBD2 | TRBJ2-7 | TRBV2
CASSLGLAGGFLAGELFF | 18 | TRBD2 | TRBJ2-2 | TRBV5-1